This T cell receptor beta chain was sequenced in a study of blood T cell repertoires in COVID-19. The wider study: PBMCs, B-cell-depleted T cells, or T cells were the source of the cDNA or gDNA that made up the material.

Donors were grouped by their self-reported clinical history. Symptom resolution, clearance, or two negative PCRs marked donors in Cohort 3 as recovered. The CDR3 sequence is 12 residues long. With 10 bases clipped from V and 3 bases from J, the junction kept 6 bases outside the gene matches. The germline CDR1 and CDR2 sequences are LNHDA and SQIVND (reference sequence). As handled by the study authors: The authors estimated nucleated cell counts from reference gene primer amplification. TCRdb's table, derived via immunoSEQ multiplex PCR, lists solely in-frame clones and lacks some. V and J calls and clone size are as listed in that table; D and trimming were resolved from the DNA. The sample shows around 500,000 clones, 70% to 90% of them seen only once.

V and J are TRBV19 and TRBJ2-7; the match to TRBD1 covers 7 bases. Sequenced material: PBMCs or T cells enriched from blood (not recorded which). This TCR was recovered from a woman aged 35 to 49 who had recovered from COVID-19. CDR3 amino acids: CANRTGVYEQYF. In DNA form, the CDR3 reads TGTGCCAATAGAACAGGGGTCTACGAGCAGTACTTC.